The 24 T cell receptor beta chains below were found in one sample sequenced in a study of PD-L1 blockade in urothelial cancer. Method: immunoSEQ multiplex PCR; TCRdb's copy keeps in-frame clones and lacks some. The sample shows about 56,000 clones, 65% to 90% of them seen only once. The time point is: pretreatment peripheral blood. The specimen comprised PBMCs, sampled around atezolizumab (anti-PD-L1) treatment. These receptors were obtained from a man between 65 and 80 years old with urothelial cancer.

This rearrangement joins TRBV7-3 to TRBJ2-3; D not certain. CDR1 and CDR2 (germline): SGHTA, FQGTGA. CDR3 size: 13 residues. V dropped 2 bases and J dropped 2 bases, with 5 bases sitting between them. As DNA, the CDR3 is TGTGCCAGCAGCTTATCCTACACAGATACGCAGTATTTT. Translating it yields CASSLSYTDTQYF.

The chain employs TRBV9 and TRBJ1-1, with D perhaps TRBD1 (6 bases). This CDR3 is built from 14 residues. With 0 bases removed from V and 4 bases from J, the gap between germline ends came to 10 bases. Per the germline V gene, CDR1 is SGDLS and CDR2 is YYNGEE. The chain's CDR3 is CASSVGGGGTEAFF. CDR3 nucleotide sequence: TGTGCCAGCAGCGTAGGAGGGGGTGGCACTGAAGCTTTCTTT.

This chain links TRBV12-5 with TRBJ2-1, with a possible D match to TRBD1 (6 bases). CDR3 length equals 14 residues. Germline CDR1 reads LGHNT; CDR2 reads FRNRAP. The germline V and J ends were trimmed by 6 bases and 4 bases, with 13 bases remaining between them. CDR3 in amino acids: CASGRTGPYNEQFF. The CDR3 nucleotides are TGTGCTAGTGGCCGCACAGGGCCGTACAATGAGCAGTTCTTC.

The chain joins TRBV28 to TRBJ1-1, with D tentatively TRBD1 (6 bases). V was pared by 1 base and J by 0 bases, with 12 bases between. The length of the CDR3 is 16 residues. The germline V gene encodes CDR1 MDHEN and CDR2 SYDVKM. CDR3 in DNA: TGTGCCAGCAGTTTATCAATCGACAGGTTGAACACTGAAGCTTTCTTT. Translation: CASSLSIDRLNTEAFF.

CDR3 amino acids: CASSEGPYEQYF. CDR3 sequence (DNA): TGCGCCAGCAGTGAGGGTCCCTACGAGCAGTACTTC. This rearrangement joins TRBV5-1 to TRBJ2-7; D perhaps matches TRBD2 (5 bases). This CDR3 is 12 amino acids long. The V gene lost 5 bases and the J gene lost 2 bases, with 8 bases spanning the gap. Germline V gene lookup returns CDR1 SGHRS and CDR2 YFSETQ.

The chain links TRBV2 to TRBJ2-5; D may be TRBD2 (7 bases). The CDR3 runs to 15 residues. Germline V gene sequence: CDR1 SNHLY, CDR2 FYNNEI. Trimming removed 3 bases at V and 5 bases at J, with 16 bases between. The CDR3 loop reads CASSEGSGQGETQYF. The CDR3 DNA reads TGTGCCAGCAGTGAGGGTAGCGGGCAGGGGGAGACCCAGTACTTC.

The gene calls are TRBV11-2 and TRBJ1-1; possible D gene TRBD1, 6 bases. The ends were cut back, 5 bases at V and 4 bases at J, with 20 bases in the middle. Per the germline V gene, CDR1 is SGHAT and CDR2 is FQNNGV. CDR3 size: 16 residues. Here the CDR3 DNA reads TGTGCCAGCAGCCTCTGGGACAATCAACTTGGCACTGAAGCTTTCTTT. This encodes CASSLWDNQLGTEAFF.

The chain employs TRBV19 and TRBJ1-3; TRBD1 is a possible D gene (5 bases). This CDR3 is 13 amino acids long. CDR1 and CDR2 (germline): LNHDA, SQIVND (reference sequence). V dropped 7 bases and J dropped 7 bases, with 14 bases sitting between them. The CDR3 region has the DNA TGTGCCAGTAAGGGCAGGGTAGGGAACACCATATATTTT. Its translation: CASKGRVGNTIYF.

V and J are TRBV7-7 and TRBJ2-5, with D tentatively TRBD2 (5 bases). Germline-derived CDR1 and CDR2 are SSHAT and FNYEAQ (reference sequence). The CDR3 has 13 residues. V dropped 4 bases and J dropped 5 bases, with 11 bases sitting between them. CDR3 bases: TGTGCCAGCAGCTCCCGCGAGCGGGAGACCCAGTACTTC. The encoded protein is CASSSRERETQYF.

The chain joins TRBV5-6 to TRBJ1-1; 8 bases line up with TRBD1. Germline V gene data show CDR1 as SGHDT and CDR2 as YYEEEE. The length of the CDR3 is 15 residues. The J segment lost 4 bases and the V segment lost 4 bases, leaving 9 bases of the junction unmatched. The CDR3: CASSPLDRVRTEAFF. For the CDR3, the DNA is TGTGCCAGCAGCCCCTTGGACAGGGTACGCACTGAAGCTTTCTTT.

The chain has TRBV6-5 and TRBJ1-4; TRBD1 matches at 11 bases. The CDR3 loop spans 15 amino acids. J was trimmed by 10 bases and V by 6 bases; bases with no gene match: 10. Germline assignment: CDR1 MNHEY and CDR2 SVGAGI. The CDR3 spells CASRQSTGTGGKLFF. In nucleotides, the CDR3 is TGTGCCAGCAGGCAATCTACCGGGACAGGGGGAAAACTGTTTTTT.

The chain uses TRBV11-2 and TRBJ2-1; TRBD2 is a possible D gene (6 bases). The CDR3 covers 16 residues. Trimming pared 1 base from V and 0 bases from J, leaving 10 bases between. In germline, CDR1 is SGHAT, CDR2 FQNNGV. CDR3 sequence (DNA): TGTGCCAGCAGCTTAGGAGCCGGGAGCTCCTACAATGAGCAGTTCTTC. It codes for CASSLGAGSSYNEQFF.

The V call is TRBV5-4, the J call TRBJ1-5; the match to TRBD1 covers 7 bases. Germline CDR1 is SGHNT and CDR2 is YYREEE (reference sequence). The CDR3 covers 15 residues. Trimming cost V 4 bases and J 5 bases; bases outside gene matches: 9. The CDR3 DNA follows: TGTGCCAGCAGCGCTGGGACAGAGCGGGATCAGCCCCAGCATTTT. Translation: CASSAGTERDQPQHF.

This clone was found a few times. The CDR3 loop is CASSFYSGANVLTF. The CDR3 region has the DNA TGTGCCAGCAGTTTCTACTCTGGGGCCAACGTCCTGACTTTC. The chain recombines TRBV27 with TRBJ2-6; D is uncertain. Per germline, CDR1 MNHEY and CDR2 SMNVEV (reference sequence). V dropped 3 bases and J dropped 0 bases, with 3 bases sitting between them. This CDR3 is built from 14 residues.

The chain employs TRBV2 and TRBJ1-3, with D perhaps matching TRBD1 (6 bases). This CDR3 has 15 amino acids. Germline V gives CDR1 SNHLY, CDR2 FYNNEI. V dropped 4 bases and J dropped 4 bases, with 14 bases sitting between them. The CDR3 sequence is CASSAGGGSGNTIYF. CDR3 nucleotide sequence: TGTGCCAGCAGTGCGGGGGGCGGAAGCGGAAACACCATATATTTT.

This sequence joins TRBV5-1 and TRBJ2-7; D call uncertain. In germline, CDR1 is SGHRS, CDR2 YFSETQ. Trimming left V 6 bases short and J 0 bases short, with 10 bases between. The CDR3 is 13 amino acids. The CDR3 spells CASNLDNSYEQYF. For the CDR3, the DNA is TGCGCCAGCAATCTTGACAACTCCTACGAGCAGTACTTC.

This chain joins TRBV19 and TRBJ2-3, with TRBD2 as a possible D gene (5 bases). The CDR3 is 13 amino acids. CDR1 and CDR2 (germline): LNHDA, SQIVND (reference sequence). The V gene lost 6 bases and the J gene lost 3 bases, with 10 bases spanning the gap. CDR3 nucleotides: TGTGCCAGTAGGGGAGATGGGACAGATACGCAGTATTTT. Its protein is CASRGDGTDTQYF. The entire variable domain, with the rest obtained from reference TRBV19 and TRBJ2-3, is as follows: DGGITQSPKYLFRKEGQNVTLSCEQNLNHDAMYWYRQDPGQGLRLIYYSQIVNDFQKGDIAEGYSVSREKKESFPLTVTSAQKNPTAFYLCASRGDGTDTQYFGPGTRLTVL.

This clone has only one observation. The rearrangement joins TRBV7-9 to TRBJ2-3, with D perhaps TRBD2 (5 bases). V was pared by 3 bases and J by 0 bases, with 7 bases between. Germline lookup yields CDR1 SEHNR and CDR2 FQNEAQ (reference sequence). The CDR3 totals 14 residues. CDR3 amino acids: CASSFGGSTDTQYF. In nucleotides, the CDR3 is TGTGCCAGCAGCTTCGGAGGTAGCACAGATACGCAGTATTTT.

The J gene is TRBJ2-5, the V gene TRBV4-1, with D unclear. V was pared by 0 bases and J by 7 bases, with 15 bases between. The germline gives CDR1 MGHRA, CDR2 YSYEKL. This CDR3 region has 15 residues. The CDR3 loop is CASSQEPTDFMTQYF. DNA of the CDR3: TGCGCCAGCAGCCAAGAACCCACAGATTTTATGACCCAGTACTTC.

This clone was observed once. J is TRBJ1-1 and V is TRBV5-1; D might be TRBD1 (5 bases). Germline CDR1 and CDR2: SGHRS and YFSETQ. Trimming removed 4 bases from V and 3 bases from J, with 10 bases in between. The CDR3 runs to 13 residues. This CDR3 is CASSHLGDTEAFF. CDR3 nucleotide sequence: TGCGCCAGCAGCCACCTAGGGGACACTGAAGCTTTCTTT.

The gene calls are TRBV19 and TRBJ2-7; 10 bases agree with TRBD2. Germline CDR1 reads LNHDA; CDR2 reads SQIVND (reference sequence). The CDR3 contains 18 residues. V lost 1 base and J lost 3; bases outside the gene matches: 12. The CDR3 protein is CASSIVASGSPLFYEQYF. CDR3 DNA sequence: TGTGCCAGTAGTATAGTTGCTAGCGGGAGCCCTCTCTTCTACGAGCAGTACTTC.

This chain joins TRBV9 and TRBJ2-3; D ambiguous. CDR1 and CDR2 from the germline V gene are SGDLS and YYNGEE. The V gene lost 3 bases and the J gene lost 14 bases, with 19 bases spanning the gap. This CDR3 has 13 residues. DNA of the CDR3: TGTGCCAGCAGCGCCGACACAAGCAGATACGCGTATTTT. It translates to CASSADTSRYAYF.

This rearrangement joins TRBV29-1 to TRBJ1-3; tentatively, D is TRBD1 (5 bases). The V and J ends lost 7 bases and 2 bases respectively, with 12 bases between them. Germline V lookup: CDR1 SQVTM, CDR2 ANQGSEA. The CDR3 runs 13 residues. The CDR3 region has the DNA TGCAGCGCCCCCGGGGGACCTGGAAACACCATATATTTT. It specifies CSAPGGPGNTIYF.

The rearrangement uses TRBV19 and TRBJ2-2, with 8 positions matching TRBD1. The CDR3 has 15 amino acids. Germline CDR1 and CDR2: LNHDA and SQIVND (reference sequence). V lost 4 bases to trimming and J lost 4 bases; unmatched junction nucleotides: 5. In nucleotides, the CDR3 is TGTGCCAGTAGTACGGACAGGGTGGTCACCGGGGAGCTGTTTTTT. Translation: CASSTDRVVTGELFF.